This T cell receptor beta chain was recovered during a study of regulatory T cells in long-lasting Graves disease (TCRdb year 2021). About the investigation overall: Patients with newly diagnosed Graves' disease had been on antithyroid drugs for under 3 months. Persistent Graves' disease patients were compared with newly diagnosed Graves' disease patients by peripheral blood TCR sequencing and RNA sequencing. The study was registered as a clinical trial and conducted in China. A total of 33 samples were covered by TCR sequencing, comprising roughly 13 persistent and about 20 newly diagnosed Graves' disease patients. Broad study findings and their caveats: Persistent patients shared more public clonotypes among themselves (over 2,500) than newly diagnosed patients did (approximately 870). Preferential use of TRBV28, TRBJ1-2 and TRBJ2-5 was observed in persistent disease, whereas TRBV20-1 and TRBJ2-1 were favored in newly diagnosed disease. Because the primary lesion, thyroid tissue, could not be accessed, the study looked at peripheral blood alone. The authors noted that the small sample size was a limitation that may lower accuracy. Persistent Graves' disease patients showed lower TCR Shannon entropy and fewer highly expanded clones than newly diagnosed patients, suggesting clonal expansion. Sequencing and analysis were limited to the TCR beta chain.

The library was prepared using multiplex PCR. Reads for this sample came from an Illumina HiSeq 4000. To build TCR beta libraries, CDR3 regions were amplified by Arm-PCR using iRepertoire HTBI primers. Before sequencing, the PCR products went through gel purification. Per the original workflow: Across samples, fewer than 70 TRBV and 13 to 15 TRBJ segments were identified and used for gene usage analysis of CDR3 amino acid clonotypes. COPE and FqMerger were used to merge filtered high-quality paired reads into contigs. BLAST was used to align contigs to IMGT TRBV, TRBD and TRBJ reference genes, with CDR3 defined following IMGT. Any clonotype with a frequency above 0.1% was counted as a highly expanded clone. Shannon entropy was used to measure repertoire diversity, and the Gini coefficient was used to measure V-J evenness. Public clonotypes were defined as clonotypes shared by more than one individual. The public reads were run again by TCRdb, first through fastp at Q25 and then through MiXCR, and only productive beta chains were kept. Each record represents a unique CDR3 protein, reported with the most common genes and DNA among its rows. The V and J calls reflect TCRdb's pipeline rather than the authors' work. Here the sample has 200,000 to 300,000 distinct CDR3 sequences; 20% occur a single time. Roughly 13% of the sample is in the top ten clones.

This clonotype is identified as medium-sized (0.01 to 0.1%). Its antigen is still unknown. The sample holds no much larger clone one base away, and base qualities are not on file. Per the publication, the time point label means: newly diagnosed GD, antithyroid drugs for less than 3 months. For both TCR sequencing and RNA sequencing, RNA was extracted from PBMCs using TRIzol. The diagnosis of Graves' disease was made according to American Thyroid Association guidelines. The patients came from an endocrinology department in Xi'an, China. Each patient gave around 9 milliliters of peripheral blood, collected in an EDTA anticoagulant tube. PBMCs were isolated by Ficoll Paque Plus density gradient separation without further T cell sorting. An Agilent 2100 Bioanalyzer and agarose gel were used to check RNA quality, while a NanoDrop 2000 measured RNA concentration. The CDR3 spans 14 residues, from the cysteine through the phenylalanine. The entry retains the CDR3 DNA only, 42 bases that are in frame from base 1. The germline V gene provides CDR1 MDHEN and CDR2 SYDVKM. Deletion took 3 bases off V and 1 base off J, with a span of 8 bases between the germline ends.

The V and J genes are TRBV28 and TRBJ2-3; no D gene can be assigned with confidence. Sequences were derived from peripheral blood mononuclear cells (PBMCs), sampled at new diagnosis, from a patient treated with antithyroid drugs. This TCR derives from a female donor with Graves disease. The CDR3 region: CASSFLLGTDTQYF. The DNA reads as follows: TGTGCCAGCAGTTTTCTCCTAGGCACAGATACGCAGTATTTT.